Following are 25 T cell receptor beta chains from one sample sequenced in a study of response to subunit inactivated influenza vaccine. TCRdb re-called the RT-PCR reads through MiXCR, storing one row per CDR3 protein. The data contain hundreds of thousands of distinct CDR3 sequences, roughly 12% of them singletons. These same data were also listed under a study on T cells expressing NK-cell markers. That report adds: What made the TCR beta cDNA was 5'RACE template switching with UMIs.

The sample consisted of PBMCs from blood, taken on the day of vaccination. The source is a man aged 50 to 60 who received an inactivated influenza vaccine.

The rearrangement joins TRBV2 to TRBJ1-2; D might be TRBD1 (5 bases). CDR3 length equals 13 residues. V shed 3 bases and J shed 5 bases, with 10 bases lying between them. The germline gives CDR1 SNHLY, CDR2 FYNNEI. CDR3 DNA sequence: TGTGCCAGCAGTGAGGAGGGGAGGTATGGCTACACCTTC. Translated, it gives CASSEEGRYGYTF.

This clonotype was detected a few times. The CDR3 DNA follows: TGTGCCAGCACCCTTAGGAGGGACAACTACAATGAGCAGTTCTTC. It yields the protein CASTLRRDNYNEQFF. The V gene is TRBV7-8, the J gene TRBJ2-1; D possibly matches TRBD1 or TRBD2 (6 bases each). This CDR3 has 15 amino acids. Trimming stripped 7 bases from V and 3 bases from J, with 16 bases between. Per germline, CDR1 SGHVS and CDR2 FQNEAQ.

CDR3 DNA: TGCAGTGGAGAGGGACAGGGCCAAGAGACCCAGTACTTC. Protein sequence: CSGEGQGQETQYF. This sequence joins TRBV20-1 and TRBJ2-5; 9 nucleotides line up with TRBD1. The CDR3 is 13 amino acids. V lost 7 bases and J lost 1; bases outside the gene matches: 4. Germline V gives CDR1 DFQATT, CDR2 SNEGSKA (reference sequence).

This clonotype was counted a few times. This chain connects TRBV27 to TRBJ2-3, with TRBD2 matching 11 bases. Germline loops: CDR1 MNHEY, CDR2 SMNVEV (reference sequence). With V trimmed by 2 bases and J by 2 bases, 9 bases remained unmatched. This CDR3 has 18 amino acids. This CDR3 is CASSLIAGGPSATDTQYF. As DNA, the CDR3 is TGTGCCAGCAGTTTAATAGCGGGAGGGCCCTCGGCCACAGATACGCAGTATTTT.

V is TRBV5-1 and J is TRBJ2-2; possible D gene TRBD2, 6 bases. The CDR3 contains 15 residues. Germline V gene lookup returns CDR1 SGHRS and CDR2 YFSETQ. V lost 1 base and J 7 bases, leaving 14 bases between the germline ends. CDR3 nucleotides: TGCGCCAGCAGCTTGATGGCGGGGACCGGCGGGGAGCTGTTTTTT. It specifies CASSLMAGTGGELFF. Based on the CDR3 plus reference TRBV5-1 and TRBJ2-2, the full variable domain is KAGVTQTPRYLIKTRGQQVTLSCSPISGHRSVSWYQQTPGQGLQFLFEYFSETQRNKGNFPGRFSGRQFSNSRSEMNVSTLELGDSALYLCASSLMAGTGGELFFGEGSRLTVL.

This clonotype was seen a handful of times. J is TRBJ2-2 and V is TRBV5-1, with D perhaps TRBD1 (7 bases). Germline CDR1 and CDR2: SGHRS and YFSETQ. CDR3 length: 16 residues. The V and J ends lost 0 bases and 8 bases respectively, with 17 bases between them. The chain's CDR3 is CASSLGQGGSSGELFF. The CDR3 DNA follows: TGCGCCAGCAGCTTGGGACAGGGAGGTTCATCTGGGGAGCTGTTTTTT.

This chain uses TRBV11-2 with TRBJ2-7, with D possibly matching TRBD2 (6 bases). This CDR3 region has 14 residues. The germline V gene has CDR1 SGHAT and CDR2 FQNNGV. V lost 7 bases, J lost 3 bases, and 16 bases lay in between. The CDR3 loop is CASTDAGSYYEQYF. For the CDR3, the DNA is TGTGCCAGCACCGACGCGGGGAGCTACTACGAGCAGTACTTC.

Only a few counts were recorded for this clonotype. The CDR3: CASSEAGLARETQYF. In DNA form, the CDR3 reads TGTGCCAGCAGTGAAGCGGGACTAGCCCGAGAGACCCAGTACTTC. This sequence joins TRBV2 and TRBJ2-5; 9 bases fit TRBD2. Germline V gene data show CDR1 as SNHLY and CDR2 as FYNNEI. The CDR3 totals 15 residues. The J segment lost 4 bases and the V segment lost 0 bases, leaving 3 bases of the junction unmatched.

A note on this clonotype: The conserved phenylalanine or tryptophan is not found at the CDR3 terminus, so this likely reflects a read error. No DNA is shown, since the ends of the CDR3 on it are uncertain; the CDR3 is the one TCRdb lists. The chain couples TRBV7-1 to TRBJ2-2; the D call in the table, TRBD1, was not verified against the DNA. TRBV7-1 qualifies as an ORF whose function is uncertain. The CDR3 contains 17 residues when both ends are counted. CDR3 loop: CALGGTLRGAVLRGAAG.

The CDR3 DNA follows: TGCGCCAGCAGCTCGGCGGTGGCATACTACGAGCAGTACTTC. This translates into CASSSAVAYYEQYF. The rearrangement uses TRBV5-1 and TRBJ2-7; D not certain. The V gene's germline CDR1 is SGHRS and CDR2 YFSETQ. V gave up 3 bases and J gave up 3 bases, with 13 bases separating them. There are 14 residues in the CDR3.

This clonotype appeared a few times. The chain employs TRBV7-2 and TRBJ2-7; 12 bases align to TRBD2. Unmatched junction bases numbered 9, after V lost 5 bases and J lost 7 bases. This CDR3 has 15 residues. Germline V gives CDR1 SGHTA, CDR2 FQGNSA. DNA of the CDR3: TGTGCCAGCAGCATGACTAGCGGGGGTACGGGGGAGCAGTACTTC. Translation gives CASSMTSGGTGEQYF.

The chain couples TRBV12-3 or TRBV12-4 to TRBJ2-2; D may correspond to TRBD1 or TRBD2 (5 bases each). The CDR3 contains 12 residues. V lost 3 bases, J lost 10 bases, and 9 bases lay in between. CDR3 in DNA: TGTGCCAGCAGTTTCATGGGGGTGGAGCTGTTTTTT. Amino acids: CASSFMGVELFF.

Ten or more counts support this clonotype. The chain joins TRBV7-2 to TRBJ1-5; D ambiguous. Germline lookup yields CDR1 SGHTA and CDR2 FQGNSA. Trimming removed 1 base from V and 3 bases from J, with 10 bases in between. The CDR3 has 15 residues. The CDR3 nucleotides read TGTGCCAGCAGCTTAGTGGCGGGGAACAATCAGCCCCAGCATTTT. Its protein product is CASSLVAGNNQPQHF.

The gene calls are TRBV6-1 and TRBJ2-7; D gene unclear. The CDR3 covers 14 residues. Germline CDR1 MNHNS, CDR2 SASEGT. The V and J ends lost 3 bases and 4 bases respectively, with 13 bases between them. For the CDR3, the DNA is TGTGCCAGCAGTGAGGCTAATAGGTTGTACGAGCAGTACTTC. Translating it yields CASSEANRLYEQYF.

This clonotype has a count of ten or more. This rearrangement joins TRBV16 to TRBJ2-3; D remains ambiguous. The CDR3 is 13 amino acids. Germline CDR1 KGHSY, CDR2 FQNENV. V was shortened by 2 bases and J by 2 bases, with 5 bases between the two germline ends. Here the CDR3 DNA reads TGTGCCAGCAGCCAAAAGTCCACAGATACGCAGTATTTT. This codes for CASSQKSTDTQYF.

This clonotype was picked up a small number of times. A read error is possible here, since a much larger clone lies one base away. The chain recombines TRBV28 with TRBJ2-7; the D gene is possibly TRBD1 (6 bases). CDR3 length: 13 amino acids. Germline assignment: CDR1 MDHEN and CDR2 SYDVKM. CDR3 DNA: TGTGCCCGCAGTTTACTACAGGGCTACGAGCAGTACTTC. Translation: CARSLLQGYEQYF.

This clonotype has more than one count but fewer than ten. The rearrangement links TRBV11-2 to TRBJ2-1; TRBD2 agrees at 10 bases. V lost 5 bases to trimming and J lost 7 bases; unmatched junction nucleotides: 8. The CDR3 runs 15 residues. Germline values: CDR1 SGHAT, CDR2 FQNNGV. DNA of the CDR3: TGTGCCAGCAGCCTCAGCGGGGGGGGATTAAATGAGCAGTTCTTC. Protein sequence: CASSLSGGGLNEQFF.

The chain couples TRBV30 to TRBJ2-1; D gene unclear. Trimming shortened V by 0 bases and J by 5 bases, and 11 bases separated the two germline ends. Germline lookup yields CDR1 GTSNPN and CDR2 SVGIG (reference sequence). This CDR3 has 14 residues. CDR3 nucleotide sequence: TGTGCCTGGAGTGTAGGGCTAGACCACAATGAGCAGTTCTTC. This translates into CAWSVGLDHNEQFF. Looking up the rest from reference TRBV30 and TRBJ2-1 gives the full variable domain: SQTIHQWPATLVQPVGSPLSLECTVEGTSNPNLYWYRQAAGRGLQLLFYSVGIGQISSEVPQNLSASRPQDRQFILSSKKLLLSDSGFYLCAWSVGLDHNEQFFGPGTRLTVL.

V gene TRBV5-1 combines with J gene TRBJ2-4; TRBD2 agrees at 8 bases. The V and J ends lost 0 bases and 0 bases, in that order; junction bases with no gene match: 5. Germline V gene lookup returns CDR1 SGHRS and CDR2 YFSETQ. This CDR3 is 17 amino acids long. The CDR3 DNA reads TGCGCCAGCAGCTTGGCGGCTAGCGGGCTAGCCAAAAACATTCAGTACTTC. This translates into CASSLAASGLAKNIQYF.

This clonotype was seen ten or more times. The rearrangement uses TRBV11-2 and TRBJ2-2, with unresolved D. The V gene's germline CDR1 is SGHAT and CDR2 FQNNGV. This CDR3 is 16 amino acids long. Trimming stripped 6 bases from V and 0 bases from J, with 14 bases between. As DNA, the CDR3 is TGTGCCAGCAGACCACGACGTCAAGCGAACACCGGGGAGCTGTTTTTT. Translating gives CASRPRRQANTGELFF.

In this sample, this clonotype turned up many times. The chain links TRBV24-1 to TRBJ2-3; 8 bases line up with TRBD1. V gave up 9 bases and J gave up 6 bases; unmatched junction bases: 10. From germline, CDR1 is KGHDR and CDR2 SFDVKD. This CDR3 has 14 amino acids. CDR3 in amino acids: CATGRTGLADTQYF. In DNA form, the CDR3 reads TGTGCCACCGGGAGGACAGGGTTGGCCGATACGCAGTATTTT.

This clonotype was detected only a few times. The chain employs TRBV11-1 and TRBJ2-1; unclear D gene. V dropped 3 bases and J dropped 5 bases, with 8 bases sitting between them. Looked up from germline, CDR1 is SGHAT and CDR2 is FQDESV (reference sequence). The length of the CDR3 is 13 residues. CDR3 amino acids: CASSLDQNNEQFF. For the CDR3, the DNA is TGTGCCAGCAGCTTGGACCAGAACAATGAGCAGTTCTTC.

The chain is built from TRBV28 and TRBJ1-5, with D possibly TRBD1 on 5 matching bases. Germline V CDR1 and CDR2: MDHEN, SYDVKM. The CDR3 is 14 residues long. The V gene lost 5 bases and the J gene lost 10 bases, with 18 bases spanning the gap. The CDR3 sequence is CASSPRAGSQPQHF. The CDR3 bases are TGTGCCAGCAGTCCTCGGGCAGGGAGTCAACCCCAGCATTTT.

V gene TRBV4-3 combines with J gene TRBJ2-1, with D unresolved. Germline CDR1 LGHNA, CDR2 YSLEER. With 0 bases removed from V and 8 bases from J, the gap between germline ends came to 8 bases. The CDR3 covers 13 residues. The CDR3 here is CASSQDYADEQFF. For the CDR3, the DNA is TGCGCCAGCAGCCAAGATTACGCAGATGAGCAGTTCTTC.

In its sample, this clonotype was seen a few times. The rearrangement joins TRBV12-3 or TRBV12-4 to TRBJ1-2; D not certain. The CDR3 loop spans 14 amino acids. V lost 8 bases and J 4 bases, leaving 17 bases between the germline ends. Here the CDR3 reads CASGSGYPIYGYTF. CDR3 in DNA: TGTGCCAGCGGCTCCGGATACCCTATCTATGGCTACACCTTC.